Following are 27 T cell receptor beta chains from one sample sequenced in a study of prognosis after radiotherapy for stage I lung cancer. Two rounds of multiplex PCR amplified TCR beta CDR3 from genomic DNA. With primers specific to each TRBV and TRBJ gene, the first-round PCR was performed. Via MiXCR, TCRdb re-called the multiplex PCR reads, giving one row per CDR3 protein. The table lists over 25,000 distinct CDR3 sequences, 35% to 55% of them singletons. Sequenced here: PBMCs, sampled before or after stereotactic body radiation therapy (not recorded which). The receptors were gathered from a donor aged 50 or older with non-small cell lung cancer.

This clonotype was recorded a few times. A much more abundant neighbour one base away suggests this may be a read error. The gene calls are TRBV7-6 and TRBJ2-1, with 8 bases lining up with TRBD2. Germline V gene lookup returns CDR1 SGHVS and CDR2 FNYEAQ. The length of the CDR3 is 14 residues. V was clipped by 2 bases and J by 8 bases; unmatched bases: 5. The CDR3 bases are TGTGCCAGCAGCTTAACGGCTAGCGGGTATGAGCAGTTCTTC. Residues: CASSLTASGYEQFF.

V gene TRBV6-2 or TRBV6-3 combines with J gene TRBJ2-1; D is uncertain. The CDR3 has 16 amino acids. CDR1 and CDR2 (germline): MNHEY, SVGEGT. The V end lost 2 bases, the J end lost 0 bases, and 11 bases lay between the germline ends. The CDR3 DNA follows: TGTGCCAGCAGTTACGGCCCCACGAGCTCCTACAATGAGCAGTTCTTC. Its translation is CASSYGPTSSYNEQFF.

Regarding this clonotype: The junction does not match germline at one end; this may be a read error. The V gene is TRBV7-3, the J gene TRBJ2-5, with D possibly matching TRBD1 (5 bases). CDR1 SGHTA and CDR2 FQGTGA come from the germline V gene. The CDR3 has 14 residues. CDR3 in amino acids: CASRLDRYQETQYF. CDR3 sequence (DNA): TGTGCCAGCAGATTAGACAGATACCAAGAGACACAGTACTTC.

This clonotype was recorded at least ten times. The chain employs TRBV2 and TRBJ2-3; D may be TRBD2 (7 bases). Germline lookup yields CDR1 SNHLY and CDR2 FYNNEI. This CDR3 has 16 amino acids. V was clipped by 7 bases and J by 1 base, with 18 bases between them. CDR3 coding DNA: TGTGCCAGCACCGACGGGCAAGGGGGGGGCACAGATACGCAGTATTTT. The encoded protein is CASTDGQGGGTDTQYF.

The CDR3 DNA follows: TGTGCCAGCCTCCCGACAGGTATGACCGGTGATCTGTTTTTT. Amino acids: CASLPTGMTGDLFF. The V gene is TRBV12-3 or TRBV12-4, the J gene TRBJ2-2; possibly TRBD1 for D (6 bases). V was clipped by 8 bases and J by 14 bases, with 24 bases between them. The CDR3 has 14 amino acids.

As to this clonotype: A much larger clone differs from this one at a single base, so this may be a read error. V usage is TRBV6-2 or TRBV6-3 and J usage is TRBJ1-2; D is unresolved. Trimming took 8 bases from V and 7 from J, leaving 11 bases between them. The CDR3 is 11 amino acids. Germline V gene data show CDR1 as MNHEY and CDR2 as SVGEGT. CDR3: CASSDLGGYTF. The CDR3, as DNA: TGTGCCAGCTCCGATTTGGGTGGCTACACCTTC.

This clonotype is medium-sized (0.01 to 0.1%). V and J are TRBV4-2 and TRBJ2-7; no firm D call. The CDR3 has 12 residues. V dropped 4 bases and J dropped 2 bases, with 6 bases sitting between them. CDR1 is LGHNA, CDR2 YNFKEQ, per germline. CDR3 coding DNA: TGTGCCAGCAGCCGGACCCCCTACGAGCAGTACTTC. This codes for CASSRTPYEQYF.

This chain links TRBV12-5 with TRBJ2-1, with a tentative D call TRBD2 (6 bases). In germline, CDR1 is LGHNT, CDR2 FRNRAP. This CDR3 contains 15 residues. Trimming removed 1 base at V and 3 bases at J, with 10 bases between. The CDR3 spells CASGLAGALYNEQFF. CDR3 in DNA: TGTGCTAGTGGTTTGGCGGGAGCCCTCTACAATGAGCAGTTCTTC. Using reference TRBV12-5 and TRBJ2-1 for the parts outside the CDR3, the full variable domain is DARVTQTPRHKVTEMGQEVTMRCQPILGHNTVFWYRQTMMQGLELLAYFRNRAPLDDSGMPKDRFSAEMPDATLATLKIQPSEPRDSAVYFCASGLAGALYNEQFFGPGTRLTVL.

The rearrangement uses TRBV2 and TRBJ2-3; D gene unclear. Trimming removed 7 bases at V and 5 bases at J, with 19 bases between. This CDR3 comprises 15 residues. CDR1 and CDR2 (germline): SNHLY, FYNNEI. CDR3 in amino acids: CASIVTWGMGDTQYF. The CDR3 bases are TGTGCCAGCATTGTCACGTGGGGTATGGGAGATACGCAGTATTTT.

This clonotype was observed many times. This chain connects TRBV9 to TRBJ2-5; tentatively, D is TRBD1 or TRBD2 (5 bases each). Deletions cut 1 base from V and 2 bases from J, with 9 bases between. There are 14 residues in the CDR3. Germline lookup yields CDR1 SGDLS and CDR2 YYNGEE. CDR3 region: CASSVLGGQETQYF. The CDR3 DNA follows: TGTGCCAGCAGCGTACTTGGGGGACAAGAGACCCAGTACTTC.

The CDR3 coding sequence is TGTGCCAGCAGTTCGGTCGGGGGGTCGGATATGGCGGGGCCCCAGCATTTT. Its translation: CASSSVGGSDMAGPQHF. J is TRBJ1-5 and V is TRBV6-2 or TRBV6-3; weak D call: TRBD1 (5 bases). Germline V CDR1 and CDR2: MNHEY, SVGEGT. V lost 4 bases, J lost 9 bases, and 25 bases lay in between. This CDR3 is built from 17 residues.

J is TRBJ2-7 and V is TRBV6-5, with D hard to call. The ends were cut back, 2 bases at V and 1 base at J, with 12 bases in the middle. This CDR3 is built from 15 residues. Germline CDR1 is MNHEY and CDR2 is SVGAGI. CDR3 DNA sequence: TGTGCCAGCAGTTACAGAGGATCAATGTCCTACGAGCAGTACTTC. Its protein product is CASSYRGSMSYEQYF.

This clonotype was observed a single time. The junction does not match germline at one end; this may be a read error. V is TRBV4-3 and J is TRBJ2-3; no definite D call. Germline-derived CDR1 and CDR2 are LGHNA and YSLEER. The CDR3 runs 14 residues. This CDR3 is CASSQDMAQDTQYF. CDR3 DNA: TGCGCTAGCAGCCAAGATATGGCGCAAGATACGCAGTATTTT.

The chain joins TRBV4-1 to TRBJ1-2; the match to TRBD1 covers 10 bases. Germline assignment: CDR1 MGHRA and CDR2 YSYEKL. The J segment lost 8 bases and the V segment lost 2 bases, leaving 8 bases of the junction unmatched. The CDR3 is 15 amino acids. This CDR3 is CASSQNPGQGLGYTF. In DNA, the CDR3 is TGCGCCAGCAGCCAAAATCCGGGACAGGGGCTGGGCTACACCTTC.

Regarding this clonotype: The germline gene is not matched at one end of the junction; a read error may be the cause. The V call is TRBV7-2, the J call TRBJ2-7; 7 nucleotides align to TRBD1. This CDR3 comprises 15 residues. The germline CDR1 and CDR2 sequences are SGHTA and FQGNSA. CDR3 region: CASRLYRDSSYDQYF. In DNA, the CDR3 is TGTGCCAGCAGGCTATACCGGGACAGCTCCTACGATCAGTACTTC.

Remarks on this clonotype: One end of the junction varies from germline; a read error may be responsible. The genes are TRBV6-2 or TRBV6-3 and TRBJ2-7, with no clear D. Germline CDR1 is MNHEY and CDR2 is SVGEGT. The CDR3 sequence is 15 residues long. Written as DNA, the CDR3 is TGTGCCACCAGTTACTCGACTCAGAACACCTACGAGCAGTACTTC. Translating gives CATSYSTQNTYEQYF.

The rearrangement links TRBV6-2 or TRBV6-3 to TRBJ2-1; 13 bases map to TRBD2. The ends lost 5 bases at V and 8 bases at J; junction bases unmatched: 9. There are 16 residues in the CDR3. Germline V gene lookup returns CDR1 MNHEY and CDR2 SVGEGT. The CDR3 DNA reads TGTGCCAGCAGTAGGACTAGCGGGAGTGCCCTCGATGAGCAGTTCTTC. Translating it yields CASSRTSGSALDEQFF.

The rearrangement joins TRBV5-4 to TRBJ2-1; 11 bases match TRBD2. V was clipped by 6 bases and J by 4 bases; unmatched bases: 6. The CDR3 is made up of 15 amino acids. CDR1 is SGHNT and CDR2 is YYREEE in the germline V gene (reference sequence). CDR3 residues: CASTLSGGVYNEQFF. The CDR3 nucleotides read TGTGCCAGCACCCTTAGCGGGGGGGTGTACAATGAGCAGTTCTTC.

With respect to this clonotype: A far more abundant clone sits one base away, making this likely a read error. CDR3 DNA sequence: TGTGCCAGCAGTCTCTCGTGGGCCGGGGAGCTGTTTTTT. As protein: CASSLSWAGELFF. This chain links TRBV7-2 with TRBJ2-2; D unresolved. With 6 bases removed from V and 6 bases from J, the gap between germline ends came to 11 bases. Germline V lookup: CDR1 SGHTA, CDR2 FQGNSA. The CDR3 is 13 residues long.

The chain couples TRBV5-1 to TRBJ1-1; a weak D match, TRBD1 (6 bases). Trimming shortened V by 2 bases and J by 1 base, and 6 bases separated the two germline ends. The CDR3 consists of 13 residues. The V gene's germline CDR1 is SGHRS and CDR2 YFSETQ. CDR3 protein: CASSFRGNTEAFF. The CDR3 bases are TGCGCCAGCAGCTTCAGGGGGAACACTGAAGCTTTCTTT. The variable domain in full, completed from reference TRBV5-1 and TRBJ1-1, reads KAGVTQTPRYLIKTRGQQVTLSCSPISGHRSVSWYQQTPGQGLQFLFEYFSETQRNKGNFPGRFSGRQFSNSRSEMNVSTLELGDSALYLCASSFRGNTEAFFGQGTRLTVV.

The chain joins TRBV20-1 to TRBJ2-1, with D perhaps TRBD2 (5 bases). The V end was cut by 7 bases, the J end by 6 bases, with 19 bases between. Germline-derived CDR1 and CDR2 are DFQATT and SNEGSKA (reference sequence). The CDR3 contains 14 residues. The CDR3 sequence is CSGLGGRMFNEQFF. CDR3 coding DNA: TGCAGTGGGTTGGGCGGGCGAATGTTCAATGAGCAGTTCTTC.

This clonotype was seen ten or more times. V gene TRBV18 combines with J gene TRBJ2-7; D possibly corresponds to TRBD1 (6 bases). Germline V gene sequence: CDR1 KGHSH, CDR2 LQKENI. The CDR3 has 13 residues. V gave up 6 bases and J gave up 6 bases, with 15 bases separating them. The CDR3 region is CASSPIQGGEQYF. The CDR3 bases are TGTGCCAGCTCCCCCATACAAGGGGGCGAGCAGTACTTC.

By frequency in the sample, this clonotype is medium-sized. The chain joins TRBV9 to TRBJ1-6; 9 nucleotides align to TRBD1. The V gene end was trimmed by 4 bases and the J gene end by 8 bases; junction bases not matched to a gene: 4. The CDR3 spans 14 residues. Per the germline V gene, CDR1 is SGDLS and CDR2 is YYNGEE. DNA of the CDR3: TGTGCCAGCAGCCACCGGGACAGGGATTCACCCCTCCACTTT. Translation gives CASSHRDRDSPLHF.

Worth noting for this clonotype: The junction does not match germline at one end; this may be a read error. V gene TRBV7-2 combines with J gene TRBJ2-1, with D tentatively TRBD2 (6 bases). CDR3 length: 16 residues. Germline V lookup: CDR1 SGHTA, CDR2 FQGNSA. The CDR3 spells CVSSLYARAGKNEQFF. The CDR3 DNA reads TGTGTCAGCAGCTTATATGCCAGGGCGGGGAAAAATGAGCAGTTCTTC.

V gene TRBV5-1 combines with J gene TRBJ2-5; 12 nucleotides agree with TRBD2. The V gene end was trimmed by 4 bases and the J gene end by 2 bases; junction bases not matched to a gene: 3. The length of the CDR3 is 15 residues. The germline CDR1 and CDR2 sequences are SGHRS and YFSETQ. The CDR3 nucleotides are TGCGCCAGCAGCAGGACTAGCGGGGTTCAAGAGACCCAGTACTTC. It codes for CASSRTSGVQETQYF.

This clonotype was detected ten times or more. The V and J genes are TRBV4-2 and TRBJ1-2, with 9 nucleotides matching TRBD1. The CDR3 runs to 18 residues. CDR1 LGHNA and CDR2 YNFKEQ come from the germline V gene. V lost 3 bases to trimming and J lost 5 bases; unmatched junction nucleotides: 16. The CDR3 DNA sequence: TGTGCCAGCAGCCACGCGGACAGGGGATGGGGTAAGGGTTATGGCTACACCTTC. Its protein product is CASSHADRGWGKGYGYTF.

The gene calls are TRBV19 and TRBJ2-4; TRBD2 matches at 10 bases. The CDR3 length is 15 residues. V was clipped by 3 bases and J by 6 bases; unmatched bases: 5. Germline loops: CDR1 LNHDA, CDR2 SQIVND (reference sequence). This CDR3 is CASSMLAGARNIQYF. CDR3 sequence (DNA): TGTGCCAGTAGTATGCTAGCGGGGGCTAGAAACATTCAGTACTTC.